This T cell receptor (beta chain) was documented in a study of PD-L1 blockade in urothelial cancer. Study as a whole: A median of about 130,000 T cells was found in the blood samples.

Germline-derived CDR1 and CDR2 are SGHNT and YYREEE (reference sequence). The length of the CDR3 is 15 residues. The V and J ends lost 4 bases and 3 bases, in that order; junction bases with no gene match: 7. Time point of the sample: pretreatment peripheral blood. PCRs were each spiked with synthetic TCR analog templates. TCRdb's copy holds only in-frame clones and misses some; the assay was immunoSEQ multiplex PCR. The sample lists under 95,000 clones, 85% to 90% occurring once. J is TRBJ2-7 and V is TRBV5-4; 10 nucleotides agree with TRBD1. This TCR derives from a man between 60 and 75 years old with urothelial cancer. The sample here was PBMCs, taken around atezolizumab (anti-PD-L1) treatment. The chain's CDR3 is CASSPPGQGFYEQYF. The CDR3 DNA reads TGTGCCAGCAGCCCTCCGGGACAGGGGTTCTACGAGCAGTACTTC.